This T cell receptor (beta chain) was recovered during a study of blood T cell repertoires in COVID-19. Overall study context: The origin of the acute and convalescent COVID-19 samples was the United States, Italy and Spain. T cells, B-cell-depleted T cells, or PBMCs provided the cDNA or gDNA that served as material.

How the authors handled the data: How many nucleated cells were present was estimated from reference gene primer amplification. TCRdb's table, derived via immunoSEQ multiplex PCR, lists solely in-frame clones and lacks some. V and J calls and clone size are as listed in that table; D and trimming were resolved from the DNA. The sample holds 15,000 to 20,000 clones, about 85% seen once. The CDR3 loop spans 12 amino acids. Trimming removed 6 bases from V and 2 bases from J, with 6 bases in between. CDR1 and CDR2 (germline): MGHDK, SYGVNS. This clonotype was sampled from a human donor with active COVID-19. The donor label of this sample is uncertain. The genes are TRBV25-1 and TRBJ2-3; D uncertain. Sequenced input: peripheral blood. The CDR3 DNA reads as TGTGCCAGCAGGAGCGACACAGATACGCAGTATTTT. It codes for CASRSDTDTQYF.